In this sample, the clone carrying this T cell receptor beta chain turned up many times. This CDR3 is 15 amino acids long. V was pared by 6 bases and J by 9 bases, with 7 bases of the junction left unmatched. Germline assignment: CDR1 MDHEN and CDR2 SYDVKM. Using RNA transcripts as the source, TCR beta CDR3 regions were amplified. An initial round of RT-PCR targeting the TCR CDR3 relied on the HTBI primer set. TCRdb redid the calling of the multiplex PCR reads with MiXCR, one entry per CDR3 protein. The repertoire consists of 360,000 or so distinct CDR3 sequences, with 15% to 20% occurring once and the leading ten covering about 16%. These data belong to a study of T cells in Graves' hyperthyroidism and ophthalmopathy.

The specimen was blood. This chain joins TRBV28 and TRBJ1-6, with 11 positions matching TRBD1. This TCR was sampled from a woman aged 40 to 50 with Graves' ophthalmopathy. In DNA, the CDR3 is TGTGCCAGCAGAGAGGACAGGGGGCTCGGTTCACCCCTCCACTTT. Translating it yields CASREDRGLGSPLHF.